Presented here are 5 T cell receptor beta chains from one specimen sequenced in a study of blood T cell repertoires in COVID-19. Profiling relied on immunoSEQ multiplex PCR, and the TCRdb table lists in-frame clones only, not all of them. This table has some 180,000 clones, approximately 79% appearing once. The sequencing input was PBMCs or T cells enriched from blood (not recorded which). The receptors shown here come from a woman in her sixties or seventies with acute COVID-19.

The chain uses TRBV4-3 and TRBJ1-2, with TRBD1 matching 7 bases. The length of the CDR3 is 18 residues. Germline values: CDR1 LGHNA, CDR2 YSLEER. J lost 5 bases, V lost 0 bases, and 15 bases had no gene match. CDR3 DNA sequence: TGCGCCAGCAGCCAAGATATGGAGCCTACAGGGGATCAGTATGGCTACACCTTC. Protein sequence: CASSQDMEPTGDQYGYTF.

This rearrangement joins TRBV5-1 to TRBJ2-5, with TRBD2 as a possible D gene (5 bases). The CDR3 covers 15 residues. Germline CDR1 and CDR2: SGHRS and YFSETQ. V was trimmed by 10 bases and J by 5 bases, leaving 24 bases between them. CDR3 bases: TGCGCCGTGGCGAAGGATGGGAGAACGGAGGAGACCCAGTACTTC. Translated: CAVAKDGRTEETQYF.

The rearrangement links TRBV18 to TRBJ2-5; maybe TRBD1 (6 bases). This CDR3 has 15 residues. V dropped 0 bases and J dropped 0 bases, with 8 bases sitting between them. In germline, CDR1 is KGHSH, CDR2 LQKENI. CDR3 in amino acids: CASSPPTGYQETQYF. In DNA form, the CDR3 reads TGTGCCAGCTCACCACCCACAGGGTACCAAGAGACCCAGTACTTC.

V usage is TRBV25-1 and J usage is TRBJ1-1; weak D call: TRBD1 (5 bases). CDR1 is MGHDK and CDR2 is SYGVNS in the germline V gene. The germline V and J ends were trimmed by 10 bases and 8 bases, with 17 bases remaining between them. There are 12 residues in the CDR3. The CDR3 coding sequence is TGTGCCATCCTGACAGCAACCCGAGAAGCTTTCTTT. This encodes CAILTATREAFF.

This chain connects TRBV7-6 to TRBJ2-7; D unclear. Trimming shortened V by 4 bases and J by 4 bases, and 5 bases separated the two germline ends. Per the germline V gene, CDR1 is SGHVS and CDR2 is FNYEAQ. The CDR3 sequence is 11 residues long. As DNA, the CDR3 is TGTGCCAGCAGCTCGAGGTACGAGCAGTACTTC. It codes for CASSSRYEQYF. The variable domain in full, completed from reference TRBV7-6 and TRBJ2-7, reads GAGVSQSPRYKVTKRGQDVALRCDPISGHVSLYWYRQALGQGPEFLTYFNYEAQQDKSGLPNDRFSAERPEGSISTLTIQRTEQRDSAMYRCASSSRYEQYFGPGTRLTVT.